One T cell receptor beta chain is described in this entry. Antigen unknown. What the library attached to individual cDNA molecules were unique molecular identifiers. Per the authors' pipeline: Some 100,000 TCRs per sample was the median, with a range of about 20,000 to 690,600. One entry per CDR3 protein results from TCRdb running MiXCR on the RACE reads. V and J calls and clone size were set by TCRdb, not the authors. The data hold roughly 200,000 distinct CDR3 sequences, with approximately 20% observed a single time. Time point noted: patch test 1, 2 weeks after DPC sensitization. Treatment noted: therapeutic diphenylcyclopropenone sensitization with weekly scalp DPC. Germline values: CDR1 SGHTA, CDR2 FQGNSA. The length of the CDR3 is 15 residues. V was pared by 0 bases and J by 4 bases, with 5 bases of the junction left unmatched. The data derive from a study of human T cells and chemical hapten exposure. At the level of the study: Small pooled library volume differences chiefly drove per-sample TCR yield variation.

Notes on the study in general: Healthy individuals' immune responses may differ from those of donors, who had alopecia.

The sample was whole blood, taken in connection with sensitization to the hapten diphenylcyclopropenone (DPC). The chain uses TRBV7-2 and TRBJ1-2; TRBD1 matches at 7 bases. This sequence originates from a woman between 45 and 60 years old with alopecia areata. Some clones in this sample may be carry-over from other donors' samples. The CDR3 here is CASSLAGGSFYGYTF. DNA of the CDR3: TGTGCCAGCAGCTTAGCAGGGGGCTCCTTCTATGGCTACACCTTC.